One sample yielded the 14 T cell receptor beta chains listed below, sequenced in a study of blood T cell repertoires in COVID-19. Sequencing used immunoSEQ multiplex PCR; TCRdb keeps in-frame clones, though not all of them. The sample consists of about 350,000 clones, about 89% of them appearing once. Sample: peripheral blood. The receptors come from a woman aged 45-60 years with COVID-19, enrolled during active disease.

V gene TRBV19 combines with J gene TRBJ1-3; 10 bases are shared with TRBD1. The CDR3 is 16 amino acids. V trimming: 7 bases; J trimming: 0 bases; junction bases outside the gene matches: 6. Germline-derived CDR1 and CDR2 are LNHDA and SQIVND (reference sequence). CDR3 coding DNA: TGTGCCAGTATCGAGGGACAGGGGTTCTCTGGAAACACCATATATTTT. It translates to CASIEGQGFSGNTIYF.

This chain connects TRBV7-2 to TRBJ2-7; 8 bases are shared with TRBD1. This CDR3 comprises 14 residues. Germline trimming cut 3 bases from V and 6 bases from J; bases unmatched to any gene: 7. Germline CDR1 SGHTA, CDR2 FQGNSA. CDR3 nucleotide sequence: TGTGCCAGCAGCTTCCGGGACGGACAGGGCGAGCAGTACTTC. It yields the protein CASSFRDGQGEQYF. Complete variable domain (other parts from reference TRBV7-2 and TRBJ2-7): GAGVSQSPSNKVTEKGKDVELRCDPISGHTALYWYRQSLGQGLEFLIYFQGNSAPDKSGLPSDRFSAERTGGSVSTLTIQRTQQEDSAVYLCASSFRDGQGEQYFGPGTRLTVT.

This chain uses TRBV27 with TRBJ2-5, with D possibly TRBD2 on 5 matching bases. Germline values: CDR1 MNHEY, CDR2 SMNVEV (reference sequence). V was clipped by 2 bases and J by 5 bases, with 15 bases between them. The CDR3 has 15 amino acids. The CDR3 sequence is CASSLEGAVWETQYF. The CDR3 region has the DNA TGTGCCAGCAGTTTAGAGGGAGCAGTCTGGGAGACCCAGTACTTC.

V gene TRBV24-1 combines with J gene TRBJ2-7; TRBD2 might be the D (5 bases). The germline gives CDR1 KGHDR, CDR2 SFDVKD. Trimming stripped 4 bases from V and 7 bases from J, with 16 bases between. This CDR3 region has 14 residues. CDR3 nucleotide sequence: TGTGCCACCAGTGAGGCCGGGCCAGGCGGGGAGCAGTACTTC. Translation: CATSEAGPGGEQYF.

The rearrangement joins TRBV24-1 to TRBJ2-1; 14 nucleotides match TRBD2. The length of the CDR3 is 17 residues. Trimming took 1 base from V and 8 from J; bases not matched to a gene: 6. Germline CDR1 KGHDR, CDR2 SFDVKD. The CDR3 DNA reads TGTGCCACCAGTGATTTTGGGACTAGCGGGAGTCCGGATGAGCAGTTCTTC. This encodes CATSDFGTSGSPDEQFF.

The rearrangement links TRBV7-2 to TRBJ2-7; 9 bases are a match to TRBD2. This CDR3 comprises 15 residues. V lost 4 bases and J lost 7; bases outside the gene matches: 11. Germline V CDR1 and CDR2: SGHTA, FQGNSA. The CDR3: CASSYSGTSSREQYF. CDR3 bases: TGTGCCAGCAGCTACTCCGGGACTAGCTCTCGGGAGCAGTACTTC.

The chain couples TRBV7-9 to TRBJ1-1; 8 bases are shared with TRBD1. The ends lost 5 bases at V and 6 bases at J; junction bases unmatched: 5. CDR3 length equals 13 residues. Looked up from germline, CDR1 is SEHNR and CDR2 is FQNEAQ (reference sequence). The DNA of the CDR3 is TGTGCCAGCAGCATAGACAGGGGCGCTGAAGCTTTCTTT. This sequence encodes CASSIDRGAEAFF.

This clone was observed a single time. The rearrangement joins TRBV27 to TRBJ2-1, with D possibly TRBD2 on 6 matching bases. CDR3 size: 17 residues. The germline V gene encodes CDR1 MNHEY and CDR2 SMNVEV (reference sequence). Trimming cost V 5 bases and J 3 bases, with 20 bases left between them. CDR3: CASSPQLLAGSYNEQFF. In nucleotides, the CDR3 is TGTGCCAGCAGTCCCCAACTACTAGCTGGAAGCTACAATGAGCAGTTCTTC.

The rearrangement uses TRBV7-9 and TRBJ1-1; 9 bases match TRBD1. From germline, CDR1 is SEHNR and CDR2 FQNEAQ (reference sequence). This CDR3 has 13 residues. V trimming: 6 bases; J trimming: 4 bases; junction bases outside the gene matches: 3. The CDR3 DNA follows: TGTGCCAGCAGGACGACAGGGGGCACTGAAGCTTTCTTT. Translation gives CASRTTGGTEAFF.

The chain combines TRBV11-3 with TRBJ2-3; no firm D call. The CDR3 has 15 amino acids. Trimming left V 5 bases short and J 3 bases short, with 15 bases between. Germline loops: CDR1 SGHNT, CDR2 YENEEA. For the CDR3, the DNA is TGTGCCAGCAGCCTAACCTGGGCCGAGACAGATACGCAGTATTTT. Translating it yields CASSLTWAETDTQYF.

V and J are TRBV7-6 and TRBJ2-7, with 9 positions matching TRBD1. CDR1 is SGHVS, CDR2 FNYEAQ, per germline. With V trimmed by 5 bases and J by 2 bases, 7 bases remained unmatched. The CDR3 covers 15 residues. Written as DNA, the CDR3 is TGTGCCAGCAGCCTAACCGGGACAGGGACCTACGAGCAGTACTTC. It yields the protein CASSLTGTGTYEQYF. Variable domain in full (rest from reference TRBV7-6 and TRBJ2-7): GAGVSQSPRYKVTKRGQDVALRCDPISGHVSLYWYRQALGQGPEFLTYFNYEAQQDKSGLPNDRFSAERPEGSISTLTIQRTEQRDSAMYRCASSLTGTGTYEQYFGPGTRLTVT.

The chain carries TRBV19 and TRBJ2-7, with a possible D match to TRBD2 (6 bases). The V gene lost 5 bases and the J gene lost 5 bases, with 10 bases spanning the gap. The germline V gene encodes CDR1 LNHDA and CDR2 SQIVND (reference sequence). The CDR3 covers 12 residues. The CDR3 here is CASSEWGDEQYF. The CDR3 DNA sequence: TGTGCCAGTAGTGAATGGGGGGACGAGCAGTACTTC. The full variable domain, in which reference TRBV19 and TRBJ2-7 provide the parts outside the CDR3, is DGGITQSPKYLFRKEGQNVTLSCEQNLNHDAMYWYRQDPGQGLRLIYYSQIVNDFQKGDIAEGYSVSREKKESFPLTVTSAQKNPTAFYLCASSEWGDEQYFGPGTRLTVT.

The V gene is TRBV6-6, the J gene TRBJ1-4, with D perhaps matching TRBD1 (5 bases). Between the trimmed V and J ends, which lost 8 bases and 8 bases, there was a span of 12 bases. Germline CDR1 and CDR2: MNHNY and SVGAGI (reference sequence). The CDR3 consists of 12 residues. In DNA form, the CDR3 reads TGTGCCAGCCTTAGGGGCAGGGAAAAACTGTTTTTT. It encodes CASLRGREKLFF.

The V gene is TRBV30, the J gene TRBJ1-1; 8 nucleotides agree with TRBD1. This CDR3 comprises 13 residues. CDR1 is GTSNPN and CDR2 is SVGIG in the germline V gene (reference sequence). Losses at the gene ends were 4 bases for V and 9 bases for J; bases not matched to a gene: 10. DNA of the CDR3: TGTGCCTGGACCGGGGGCAGGGGGCAGAAAGCTTTCTTT. Translation: CAWTGGRGQKAFF.